This T cell receptor (beta chain) was documented in a study of T cell changes during pregnancy in multiple sclerosis. The germline gives CDR1 MNHNS, CDR2 SASEGT. V lost 4 bases and J lost 11, with 14 bases in between. The CDR3 is made up of 12 amino acids. This clone was detected only a few times. Method: immunoSEQ multiplex PCR; TCRdb's copy keeps in-frame clones and lacks some. Among 60,000 to 70,000 clones listed, about 90% were seen once. This TCR came from a female donor in good health, enrolled as a control in a pregnancy study. The sample here was peripheral blood, taken in the third trimester of pregnancy. The V call is TRBV6-1, the J call TRBJ1-1; D might be TRBD1 (6 bases). The CDR3 sequence: CASSVTGRSAFF. The CDR3 DNA reads TGTGCCAGCAGTGTAACAGGGCGAAGTGCTTTCTTT.